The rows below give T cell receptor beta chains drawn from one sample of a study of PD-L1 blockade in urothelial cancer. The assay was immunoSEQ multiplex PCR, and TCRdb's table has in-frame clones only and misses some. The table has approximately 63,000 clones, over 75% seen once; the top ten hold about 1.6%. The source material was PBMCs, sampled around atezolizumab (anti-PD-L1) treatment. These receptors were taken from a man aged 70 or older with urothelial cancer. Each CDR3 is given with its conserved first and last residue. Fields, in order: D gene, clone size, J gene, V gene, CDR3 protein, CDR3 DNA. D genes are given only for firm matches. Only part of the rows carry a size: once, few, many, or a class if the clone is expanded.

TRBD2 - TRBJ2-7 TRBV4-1 CASSPRTSGYYEQYF TGCGCCAGCAGCCCTCGGACTAGCGGGTACTACGAGCAGTACTTC
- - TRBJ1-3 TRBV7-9 CASSTSTIWRAGNTIYF TGTGCCAGCAGCACCTCCACTATTTGGAGGGCTGGAAACACCATATATTTT
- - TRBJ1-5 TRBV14 CASSPYPEVRGNQPQHF TGTGCCAGCAGCCCGTATCCTGAAGTGAGGGGCAATCAGCCCCAGCATTTT
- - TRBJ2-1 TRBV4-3 CASSQSQDYNEQFF TGCGCCAGCAGCCAAAGTCAGGACTACAATGAGCAGTTCTTC
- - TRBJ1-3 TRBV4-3 CASSQDQADPGNTIYF TGCGCCAGCAGCCAAGATCAGGCAGATCCTGGAAACACCATATATTTT
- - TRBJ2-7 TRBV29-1 CSVFLSYEQYF TGCAGCGTTTTCCTCTCCTACGAGCAGTACTTC
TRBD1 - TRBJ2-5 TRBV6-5 CASSRGQGGQETQYF TGTGCCAGCAGCCGAGGACAGGGTGGGCAAGAGACCCAGTACTTC
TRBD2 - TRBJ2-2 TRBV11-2 CASSQNAGVTGELFF TGTGCCAGCAGCCAAAATGCGGGAGTTACCGGGGAGCTGTTTTTT
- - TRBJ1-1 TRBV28 CASSLQGQGAFF TGTGCCAGCAGTTTACAGGGGCAGGGTGCTTTCTTT
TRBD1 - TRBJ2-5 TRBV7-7 CASSLGRDRWETQYF TGTGCTAGCAGTTTGGGTAGGGACAGGTGGGAGACCCAGTACTTC
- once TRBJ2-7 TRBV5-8 CASSPWDNSYEQYF TGTGCCAGCAGCCCTTGGGACAACTCCTACGAGCAGTACTTC
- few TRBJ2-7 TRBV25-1 CASSEFGGRYEQYF TGTGCCAGCAGTGAATTCGGAGGAAGGTACGAGCAGTACTTC
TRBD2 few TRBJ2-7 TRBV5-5 CASSLLGGGMNEQYF TGTGCCAGCAGCCTTCTGGGGGGGGGAATGAACGAGCAGTACTTC
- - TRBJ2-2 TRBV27 CASSRTEDGELFF TGTGCCAGCAGTCGGACAGAGGACGGGGAGCTGTTTTTT
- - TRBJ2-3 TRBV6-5 CASSYESGSTDTQYF TGTGCCAGCAGTTACGAGAGCGGGAGCACAGATACGCAGTATTTT
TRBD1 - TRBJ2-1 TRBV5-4 CASSPGTGDEQFF TGTGCCAGCAGCCCCGGGACAGGGGATGAGCAGTTCTTC
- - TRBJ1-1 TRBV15 CATSRDSTDTEAFF TGTGCCACCAGCAGGGACAGCACAGACACTGAAGCTTTCTTT
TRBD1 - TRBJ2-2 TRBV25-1 CASVTGGFTGELFF TGTGCCAGCGTTACAGGGGGTTTCACCGGGGAGCTGTTTTTT
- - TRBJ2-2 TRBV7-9 CASSLAGLGTGELFF TGTGCCAGCAGCTTAGCCGGGTTAGGAACCGGGGAGCTGTTTTTT
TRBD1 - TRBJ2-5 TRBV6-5 CASSETGVHGETQYF TGTGCCAGCAGCGAAACAGGGGTCCACGGAGAGACCCAGTACTTC
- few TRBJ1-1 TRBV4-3 CASSQGQNTEAFF TGCGCCAGCAGCCAAGGACAGAACACTGAAGCTTTCTTT
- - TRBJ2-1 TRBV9 CASSVGGDTYNEQFF TGTGCCAGCAGCGTAGGGGGAGACACCTACAATGAGCAGTTCTTC
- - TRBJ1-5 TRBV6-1 CASRTISGNNQPQHF TGTGCCAGCAGAACTATATCAGGGAACAATCAGCCCCAGCATTTT
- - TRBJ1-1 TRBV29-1 CSGSLGGANTEAFF TGCAGCGGCTCGCTGGGGGGGGCGAACACTGAAGCTTTCTTT
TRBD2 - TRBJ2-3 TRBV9 CASSGTSGASTDTQYF TGTGCCAGCAGCGGGACTAGCGGGGCTAGCACAGATACGCAGTATTTT
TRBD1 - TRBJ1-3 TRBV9 CASSTGTAGREDTIYF TGTGCCAGCAGTACCGGGACAGCAGGCAGGGAGGACACCATATATTTT
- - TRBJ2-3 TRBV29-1 CSVEGAVPTDTQYF TGCAGCGTTGAAGGAGCGGTTCCTACCGATACGCAGTATTTT
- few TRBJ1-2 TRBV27 CASSLDKYGDGYTF TGTGCCAGCAGTTTAGATAAGTACGGGGATGGCTACACCTTC
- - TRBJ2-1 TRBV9 CASSNGPLTYNEQFF TGTGCCAGCAGCAACGGTCCGCTCACCTACAATGAGCAGTTCTTC
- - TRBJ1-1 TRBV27 CASSTGTTTEAFF TGTGCCAGCAGTACCGGGACAACCACTGAAGCTTTCTTT
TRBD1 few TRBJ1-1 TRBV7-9 CASSFPGQGYTEAFF TGTGCCAGCAGCTTCCCGGGACAGGGGTACACTGAAGCTTTCTTT
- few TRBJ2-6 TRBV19 CASSIEGAILPRGASGANVLTF TGTGCCAGTAGTATAGAGGGGGCAATACTTCCCCGAGGGGCCTCTGGGGCCAACGTCCTGACTTTC
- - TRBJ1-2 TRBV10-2 CANRTRIDRHYGYTF TGCGCCAACAGAACCCGGATTGACAGGCACTATGGCTACACCTTC
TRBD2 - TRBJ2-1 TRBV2 CASGLAGYVDEQFF TGTGCCAGCGGACTAGCGGGATATGTCGATGAGCAGTTCTTC
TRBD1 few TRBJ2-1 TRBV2 CASSENRGEQFF TGTGCCAGCAGTGAGAACAGGGGCGAGCAGTTCTTC
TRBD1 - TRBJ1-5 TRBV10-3 CAISEVRGISNQPQHF TGTGCCATCAGTGAGGTCAGGGGGATTAGCAATCAGCCCCAGCATTTT
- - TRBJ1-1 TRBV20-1 CSARREAFF TGCAGTGCTAGACGTGAAGCTTTCTTT
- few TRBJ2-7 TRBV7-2 CASSLSEDWEQYF TGTGCCAGCAGCTTATCAGAGGATTGGGAGCAGTACTTC
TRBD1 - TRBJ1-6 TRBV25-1 CASSELQGADNSPLHF TGTGCCAGCAGTGAGCTACAGGGGGCCGACAATTCACCCCTCCACTTT
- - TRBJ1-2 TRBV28 CASSPRHRNYGYTF TGTGCCAGCAGCCCCCGACACCGAAACTATGGCTACACCTTC
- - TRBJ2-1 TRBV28 CASSLELSSYNEQFF TGTGCCAGCAGCTTGGAGTTAAGCTCCTACAATGAGCAGTTCTTC
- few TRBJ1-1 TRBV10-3 CAISDGRNTEAFF TGTGCCATCAGTGATGGGCGGAACACTGAAGCTTTCTTT
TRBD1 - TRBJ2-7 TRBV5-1 CASSIPGQGVYEQYF TGCGCCAGCAGCATTCCGGGACAGGGAGTCTACGAGCAGTACTTC
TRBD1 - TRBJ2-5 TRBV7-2 CASSPRRTGETQYF TGTGCCAGCAGCCCTCGCAGGACAGGGGAGACCCAGTACTTC
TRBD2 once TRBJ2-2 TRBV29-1 CSVEGLAENTGELFF TGCAGCGTCGAGGGACTAGCGGAGAACACCGGGGAGCTGTTTTTT
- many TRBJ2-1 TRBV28 CAARKGDYEQFF TGTGCCGCCCGGAAAGGGGACTATGAGCAGTTCTTC
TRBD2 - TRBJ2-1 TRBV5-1 CASSWGLAGNSYNEQFF TGCGCCAGCAGCTGGGGACTAGCGGGAAACTCCTACAATGAGCAGTTCTTC
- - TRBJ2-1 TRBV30 CACLPGRDHEQFF TGTGCCTGTCTCCCTGGACGGGATCATGAGCAGTTCTTC
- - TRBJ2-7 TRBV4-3 CASSQDQGGDEQYF TGCGCCAGCAGCCAAGATCAGGGCGGCGACGAGCAGTACTTC
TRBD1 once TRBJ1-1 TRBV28 CASSTQGLGGRKEAFF TGTGCCAGCAGTACACAGGGGCTGGGGGGACGTAAAGAAGCTTTCTTT
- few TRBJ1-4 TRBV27 CASSRTTWGGLMEKLFF TGTGCCAGCAGCCGGACGACTTGGGGGGGACTAATGGAAAAACTGTTTTTT
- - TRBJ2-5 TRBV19 CASSNANQETQYF TGTGCCAGTAGTAATGCTAACCAAGAGACCCAGTACTTC
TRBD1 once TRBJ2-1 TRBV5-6 CASSLGQTYNEQFF TGTGCCAGCAGCCTGGGACAGACTTACAATGAGCAGTTCTTC
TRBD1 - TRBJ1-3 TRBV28 CASNTGQGFPGNTIYF TGTGCCAGCAATACCGGACAGGGCTTTCCTGGAAACACCATATATTTT
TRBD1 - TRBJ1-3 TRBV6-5 CASSWTGLSGNTIYF TGTGCCAGCAGTTGGACAGGCCTCTCTGGAAACACCATATATTTT
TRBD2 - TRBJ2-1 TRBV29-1 CSPRRTSGIYNEQFF TGCAGCCCCCGCCGGACTAGCGGGATCTACAATGAGCAGTTCTTC
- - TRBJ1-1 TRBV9 CASSGDWKGPREAFF TGTGCCAGCAGCGGCGATTGGAAAGGCCCCAGGGAAGCTTTCTTT
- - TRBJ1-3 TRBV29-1 CSVERGNTIYF TGCAGCGTTGAGCGCGGAAACACCATATATTTT